The subject of this entry is one T cell receptor beta chain. The antigen this receptor binds is unknown. Within one base of it there is no much larger clone, and no base qualities were kept. The sample originates from a study of beta chain features in type 1 diabetes (dated by TCRdb to the late 2010s). Describing the broader study: Patients and healthy donors did not differ in mean age, gender distribution, total cell number or subset yield. A total of some 100,000,000 sorted cells were examined across all samples, and the number of cells per subset was strongly correlated with RNA yield. In the study, recently diagnosed type 1 diabetes patients and matched healthy donors were compared on the TCRB repertoires of their sorted circulating CD4+ T cell subsets. Whereas all 28 donors provided naive and central memory subsets, regulatory and stem cell-like memory subsets were isolated from just 8 patients and roughly 8 healthy donors. Broad study findings and their caveats: Naive, central memory and regulatory TCRB repertoires appeared to be more alike among patients than among healthy donors. In all four CD4+ subsets, TCRB CDR3 length was moderately but significantly shorter in type 1 diabetes patients. Because cDNA rather than genomic DNA was sequenced, highly expressing activated cells could have been over-represented, although no difference in activation and CD3 levels was found between groups. Only small numbers of individuals were included in the HLA sub-analyses, which left unresolved whether HLA type had any influence on TCRB rearrangement. Patients with type 1 diabetes made fewer insertions and deleted more nucleotides at VDJ recombination sites, implying thymic rearrangement abnormalities. PCR might favor shorter templates, but patient and control samples were amplified and corrected together, so any skew would affect both groups equally.

The entire amount of isolated RNA was reverse transcribed using the High Capacity cDNA Reverse Transcription Kit, so the sequenced TCRB transcripts were expressed ones. Deep immunoSEQ sequencing was applied to naive, central memory and regulatory T cell samples, giving an average of roughly 3.5 million total reads per sample. After sorted cells were lysed in RLT buffer, RNA was extracted with DNase-treated RNeasy Micro or Mini kits, with the choice depending on cell number. Each cell subset was processed on its own to prevent cross-contamination, while patient and healthy donor samples were processed together. The immunoSEQ multiplex PCR was used to amplify TCRB sequences from cDNA, yielding 87-bp fragments that span the CDR3 region. Sequencing of the amplicons was done on the Illumina HiSeq platform. As for how the authors treated the data: Synthetic template baselines were used to correct PCR bias computationally, reads within Hamming distance 2 were collapsed together, and singletons that could not be merged were discarded. Reads were aligned against IMGT so that V, D and J genes, CDR3 length and insertions or deletions at six rearrangement sites could be assigned. Within each subset, clonotype counts were normalized to sorted cell number, after which true diversity and Gini coefficients were computed with the tcR R package. Repertoire sharing was quantified using the overlap coefficient calculated on TCRB nucleotide sequences. Out-of-frame TCRB sequences from naive cells were analyzed as a proxy for the pre-selection repertoire. This immuneACCESS table, as held by TCRdb, lists in-frame sequences with V and J called but not all clones. Of the missing ones, under half trace to an unresolved V gene in checked studies; the others have no known cause. Clonal size and the V and J genes are those of that table, whereas D and trimming came from the DNA. Here the sample has some 400,000 clones; about 14% occur a single time. The leading ten clones occupy about 0.02% of the sample.

A single peripheral blood draw of approximately 120 mL on average was collected from each donor into heparinised tubes. A BD FACSAria II was used to sort naive, central memory, regulatory and stem cell-like memory CD4+ T cells with a panel that included CD45RO, CCR7, CD25, CD127, CD95 and CD27. A purity above 98% was achieved for all sorted populations. PBMCs were isolated immediately by Lymphoprep density gradient centrifugation and stained directly without culture. To minimize batch effects, samples were stained and sorted in pairs, one healthy donor with one patient per experiment. Via the germline V gene, CDR1 is MGHRA and CDR2 YSYEKL. The CDR3, cysteine through phenylalanine, is 16 amino acids long. Kept here is only the CDR3 DNA, which spans 48 bases and is read in frame from base 1. Germline trimming amounts to 1 base on V and 0 bases on J, with 6 as the count of junction bases outside the gene matches.

The TCR comes from a woman aged 18-29 years in good health. Material for sequencing was naive CD4+ T cells from blood. In light of the paper, this sample's cell subset or site label describes: true naive CD4+ T cells. Recombination joined TRBV4-1 with TRBJ2-7, with 7 junctional bases fitting TRBD2. The CDR3 has the sequence CASSQAAGTSSYEQYF. The nucleotides are TGCGCCAGCAGCCAAGCAGCGGGGACGAGCTCCTACGAGCAGTACTTC.